This T cell receptor beta chain was profiled in a study of T cells after yellow fever vaccination. About the study: It was SMART-Seq v4 Ultra Low Input that prepared the fractions with low cell numbers.

UMIs were added to TCR cDNA along with a universal primer site when it was made by 5'RACE template switching. One entry per CDR3 protein, called by TCRdb with MiXCR from the 5' RACE reads. Among 250,000 to 400,000 distinct CDR3 sequences listed, roughly 4.3% were seen once. This clonotype was picked up a small number of times. Its specificity is unknown. Germline V gene sequence: CDR1 SGHRS, CDR2 YFSETQ. This CDR3 has 16 amino acids. Trimming removed 3 bases from V and 4 bases from J; junction bases left unmatched: 8. Findings and caveats of the study: A faster peak, day 5 versus 15, was reached by the weaker secondary response. Abundant clonotypes from the bulk population could contaminate FACS-sorted repertoires.

The sequence was collected from a man between 18 and 35 years old who received the YFV17D yellow fever vaccine. Material: PBMCs, obtained 5 days after the yellow fever booster vaccination. The rearrangement uses TRBV5-1 and TRBJ1-1; 11 bases agree with TRBD1. The CDR3 sequence: CASSWGTGGRGTEAFF. In DNA, the CDR3 is TGCGCCAGCAGCTGGGGGACAGGGGGGAGAGGCACTGAAGCTTTCTTT.